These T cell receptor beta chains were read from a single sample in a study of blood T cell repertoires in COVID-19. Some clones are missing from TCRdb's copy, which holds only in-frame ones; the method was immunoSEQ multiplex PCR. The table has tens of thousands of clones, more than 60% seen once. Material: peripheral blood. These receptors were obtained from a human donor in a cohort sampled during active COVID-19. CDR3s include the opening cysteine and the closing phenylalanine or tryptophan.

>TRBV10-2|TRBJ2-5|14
CASSVARGQETQYF
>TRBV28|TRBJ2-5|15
CASSFGLAVQETQYF
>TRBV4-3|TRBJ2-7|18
CASSQVHGLAGGPHEQYF
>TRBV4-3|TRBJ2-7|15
CASSQERQGPLEQYF
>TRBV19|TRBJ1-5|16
CASSPIDRGSNQPQHF
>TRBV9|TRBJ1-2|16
CASSAEGAGAHFGYTF
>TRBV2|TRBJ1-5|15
CASSEESGNNQPQHF
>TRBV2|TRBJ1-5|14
CASSEDRLDQPQHF
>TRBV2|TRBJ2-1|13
CASSLGQVAEQFF
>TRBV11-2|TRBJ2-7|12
CASSLDPAGQYF
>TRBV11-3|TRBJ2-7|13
CASSSGLFDEQYF
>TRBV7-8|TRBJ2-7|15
CASSFVATGTYEQYF
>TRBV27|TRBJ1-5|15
CASSPRRVRNQPQHF
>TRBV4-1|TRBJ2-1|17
CASSLGGALAGYNEQFF
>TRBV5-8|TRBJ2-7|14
CASSLAGTNYEQYF
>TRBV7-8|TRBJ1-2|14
CASSREHSNYGYTF
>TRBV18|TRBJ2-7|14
CASSRAGDHYEQYF
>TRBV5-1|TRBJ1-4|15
CASSSTGATNEKLFF
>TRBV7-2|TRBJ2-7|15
CASSPQRNLGYEQYF
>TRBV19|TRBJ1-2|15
CASSIGSEAFYGYTF
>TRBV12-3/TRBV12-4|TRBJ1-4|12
CASSPGNRDREF
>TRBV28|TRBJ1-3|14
CASLSHISGNTIYF
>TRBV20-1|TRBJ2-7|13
CSASGDRVYEQYF
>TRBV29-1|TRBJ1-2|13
CSVENRINYGYTF
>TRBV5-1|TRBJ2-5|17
CASSWTSGREYQETQYF
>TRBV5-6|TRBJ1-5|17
CASSLGRGTPSNQPQHF
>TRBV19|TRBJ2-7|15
CASSPLAGGPYEQYF